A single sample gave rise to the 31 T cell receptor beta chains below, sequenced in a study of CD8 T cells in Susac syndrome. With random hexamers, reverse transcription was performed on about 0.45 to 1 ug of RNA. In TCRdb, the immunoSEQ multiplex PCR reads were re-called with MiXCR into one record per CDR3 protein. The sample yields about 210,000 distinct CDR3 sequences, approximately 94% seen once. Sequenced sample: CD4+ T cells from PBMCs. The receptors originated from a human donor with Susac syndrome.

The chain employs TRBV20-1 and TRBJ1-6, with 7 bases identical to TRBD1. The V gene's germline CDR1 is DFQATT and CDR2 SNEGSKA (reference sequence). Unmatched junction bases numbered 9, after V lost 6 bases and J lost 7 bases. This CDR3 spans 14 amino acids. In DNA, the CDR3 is TGCAGTGCGAACCGTGGGACAGAGAATTCACCCCTCCACTTT. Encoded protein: CSANRGTENSPLHF.

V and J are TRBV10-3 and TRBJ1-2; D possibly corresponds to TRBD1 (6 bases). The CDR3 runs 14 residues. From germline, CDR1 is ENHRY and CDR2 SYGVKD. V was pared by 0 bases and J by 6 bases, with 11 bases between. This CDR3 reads CAISESRQEDGYTF. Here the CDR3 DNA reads TGTGCCATCAGTGAGTCGAGACAGGAAGATGGCTACACCTTC.

The CDR3 spells CASSEAGGSYNSPLHF. For the CDR3, the DNA is TGTGCCAGCAGCGAAGCAGGGGGCTCCTATAATTCACCCCTCCACTTT. V is TRBV7-3 and J is TRBJ1-6; 7 bases are a match to TRBD1. Trimming at V came to 5 bases and at J to 0 bases, leaving 4 bases not matched to a gene. The CDR3 extends over 16 amino acids. Per germline, CDR1 SGHTA and CDR2 FQGTGA.

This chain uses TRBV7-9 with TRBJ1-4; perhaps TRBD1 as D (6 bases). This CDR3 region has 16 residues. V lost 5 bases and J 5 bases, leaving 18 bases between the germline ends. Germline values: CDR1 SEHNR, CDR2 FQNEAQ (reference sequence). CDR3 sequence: CASSRGQGAANEKLFF. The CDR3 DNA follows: TGTGCCAGCAGCAGGGGACAAGGGGCCGCAAATGAAAAACTGTTTTTT.

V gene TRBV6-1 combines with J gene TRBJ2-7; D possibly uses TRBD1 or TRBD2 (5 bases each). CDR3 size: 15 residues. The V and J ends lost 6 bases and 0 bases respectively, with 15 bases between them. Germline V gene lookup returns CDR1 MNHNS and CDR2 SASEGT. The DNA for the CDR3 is TGTGCCAGCAGCTGGGACGCCGGAAACTCCTACGAGCAGTACTTC. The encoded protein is CASSWDAGNSYEQYF.

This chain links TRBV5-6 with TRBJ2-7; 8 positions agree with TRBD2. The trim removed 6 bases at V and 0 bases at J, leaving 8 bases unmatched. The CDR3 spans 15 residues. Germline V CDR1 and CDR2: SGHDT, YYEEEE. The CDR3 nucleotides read TGTGCCAGCAACCCCAGCGGGGGAAGCTCCTACGAGCAGTACTTC. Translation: CASNPSGGSSYEQYF.

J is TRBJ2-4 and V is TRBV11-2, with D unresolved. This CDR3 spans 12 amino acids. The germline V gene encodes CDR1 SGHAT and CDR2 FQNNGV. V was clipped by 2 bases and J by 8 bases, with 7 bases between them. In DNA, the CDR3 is TGTGCCAGCAGCTTAAGCCGCGACATTCAGTACTTC. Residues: CASSLSRDIQYF.

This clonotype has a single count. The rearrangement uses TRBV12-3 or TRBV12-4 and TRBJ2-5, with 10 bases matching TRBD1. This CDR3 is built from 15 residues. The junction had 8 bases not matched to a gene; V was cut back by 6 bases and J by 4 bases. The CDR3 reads CASSLGQGLGETQYF. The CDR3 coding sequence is TGTGCCAGCAGCCTGGGACAGGGGCTGGGAGAGACCCAGTACTTC.

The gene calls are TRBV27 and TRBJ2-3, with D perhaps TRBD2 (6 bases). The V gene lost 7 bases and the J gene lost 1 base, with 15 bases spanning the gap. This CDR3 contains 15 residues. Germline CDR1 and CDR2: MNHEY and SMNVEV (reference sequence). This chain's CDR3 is CASNRGSSGTDTQYF. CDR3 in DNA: TGTGCCAGCAACCGAGGGTCTAGCGGCACAGATACGCAGTATTTT.

CDR3 in amino acids: CSAWGGSRAEAFF. CDR3 DNA: TGCAGTGCATGGGGGGGGTCGCGCGCTGAAGCTTTCTTT. The chain joins TRBV20-1 to TRBJ1-1; D is perhaps TRBD1 (5 bases). CDR1 and CDR2 from the germline V gene are DFQATT and SNEGSKA (reference sequence). Trimming took 6 bases from V and 6 from J, leaving 17 bases between them. The CDR3 runs to 13 residues.

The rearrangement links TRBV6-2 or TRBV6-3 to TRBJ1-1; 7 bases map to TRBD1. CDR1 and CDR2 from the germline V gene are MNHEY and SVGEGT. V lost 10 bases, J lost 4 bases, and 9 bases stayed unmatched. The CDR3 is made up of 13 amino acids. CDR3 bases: TGTGCCACCACGAGGTCAGGGGGCACTGAAGCTTTCTTT. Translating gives CATTRSGGTEAFF.

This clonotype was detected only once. DNA for the CDR3: TGCAGTGCTAGTTCGGGACAGACCTACGAGCAGTACTTC. It yields the protein CSASSGQTYEQYF. This chain connects TRBV20-1 to TRBJ2-7, with 7 bases lining up with TRBD1. This CDR3 region has 13 residues. Germline assignment: CDR1 DFQATT and CDR2 SNEGSKA (reference sequence). V lost 3 bases to trimming and J lost 2 bases; unmatched junction nucleotides: 4.

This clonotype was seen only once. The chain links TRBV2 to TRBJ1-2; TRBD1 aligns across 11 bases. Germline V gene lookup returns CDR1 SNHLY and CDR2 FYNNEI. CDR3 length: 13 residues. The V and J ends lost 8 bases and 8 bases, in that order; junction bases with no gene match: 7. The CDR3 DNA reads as TGTGCCAGCTTCCTGGACAGGGGGCAGGGCTACACCTTC. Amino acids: CASFLDRGQGYTF.

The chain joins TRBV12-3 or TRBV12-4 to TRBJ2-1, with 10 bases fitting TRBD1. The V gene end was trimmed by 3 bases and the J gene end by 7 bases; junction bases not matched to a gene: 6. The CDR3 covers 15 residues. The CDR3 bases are TGTGCCAGCAGTTTCCCGGGACAGGGGCAGAATGAGCAGTTCTTC. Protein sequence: CASSFPGQGQNEQFF.

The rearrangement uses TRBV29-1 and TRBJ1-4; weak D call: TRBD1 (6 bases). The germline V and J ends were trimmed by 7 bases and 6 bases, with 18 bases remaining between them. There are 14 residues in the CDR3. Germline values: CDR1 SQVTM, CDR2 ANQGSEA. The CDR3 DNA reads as TGCAGCGCGTATCGGGTGTCAGGGGATGAAAAACTGTTTTTT. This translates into CSAYRVSGDEKLFF. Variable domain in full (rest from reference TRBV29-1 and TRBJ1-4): SAVISQKPSRDICQRGTSLTIQCQVDSQVTMMFWYRQQPGQSLTLIATANQGSEATYESGFVIDKFPISRPNLTFSTLTVSNMSPEDSSIYLCSAYRVSGDEKLFFGSGTQLSVL.

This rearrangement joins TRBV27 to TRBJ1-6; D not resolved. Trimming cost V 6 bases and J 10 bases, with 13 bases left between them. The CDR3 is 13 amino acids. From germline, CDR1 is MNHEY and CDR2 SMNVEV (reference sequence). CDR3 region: CASRSLGWSPLHF. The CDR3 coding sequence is TGTGCCAGCAGGAGTCTGGGGTGGTCACCCCTCCACTTT.

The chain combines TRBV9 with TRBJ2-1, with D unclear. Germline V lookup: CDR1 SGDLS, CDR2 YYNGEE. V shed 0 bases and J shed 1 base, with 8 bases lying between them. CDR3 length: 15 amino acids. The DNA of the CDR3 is TGTGCCAGCAGCGTAGGCTGGGTATCCTACAATGAGCAGTTCTTC. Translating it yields CASSVGWVSYNEQFF.

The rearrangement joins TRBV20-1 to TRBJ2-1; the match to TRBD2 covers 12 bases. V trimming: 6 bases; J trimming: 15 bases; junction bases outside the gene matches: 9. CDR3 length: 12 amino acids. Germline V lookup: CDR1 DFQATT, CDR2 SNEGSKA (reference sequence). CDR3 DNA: TGCAGTGCAAGGACTAGCGGGACCTCCCCGTTCTTC. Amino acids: CSARTSGTSPFF.

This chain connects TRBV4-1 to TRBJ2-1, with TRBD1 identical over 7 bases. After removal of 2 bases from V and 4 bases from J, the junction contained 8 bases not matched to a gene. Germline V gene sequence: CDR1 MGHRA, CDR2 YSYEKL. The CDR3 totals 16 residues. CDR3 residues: CASSQSAGTAYNEQFF. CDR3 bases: TGCGCCAGCAGCCAAAGCGCCGGGACAGCATACAATGAGCAGTTCTTC.

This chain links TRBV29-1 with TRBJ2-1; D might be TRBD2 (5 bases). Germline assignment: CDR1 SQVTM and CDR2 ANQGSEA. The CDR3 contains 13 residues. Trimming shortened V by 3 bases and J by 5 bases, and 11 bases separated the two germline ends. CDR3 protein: CSVESGNHNEQFF. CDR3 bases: TGCAGCGTTGAGTCGGGGAATCACAATGAGCAGTTCTTC.

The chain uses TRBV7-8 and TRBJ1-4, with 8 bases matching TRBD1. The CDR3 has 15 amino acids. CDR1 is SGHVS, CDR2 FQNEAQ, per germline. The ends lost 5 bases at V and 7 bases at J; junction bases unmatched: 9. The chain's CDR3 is CASSTPTGAAEKLFF. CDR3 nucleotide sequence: TGTGCCAGCAGCACCCCGACAGGGGCGGCTGAAAAACTGTTTTTT.

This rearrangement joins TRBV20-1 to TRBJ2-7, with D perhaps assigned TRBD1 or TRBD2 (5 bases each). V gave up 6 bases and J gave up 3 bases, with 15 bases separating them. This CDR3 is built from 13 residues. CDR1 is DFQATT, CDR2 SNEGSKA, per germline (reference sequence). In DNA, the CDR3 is TGCAGTGCATCCAGAGGGGCCGACTACGAGCAGTACTTC. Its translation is CSASRGADYEQYF.

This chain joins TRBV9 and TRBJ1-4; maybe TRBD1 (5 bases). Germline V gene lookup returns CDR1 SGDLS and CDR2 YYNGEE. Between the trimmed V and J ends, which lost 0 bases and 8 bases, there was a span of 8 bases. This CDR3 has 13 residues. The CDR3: CASSVEAGEKLFF. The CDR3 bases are TGTGCCAGCAGCGTAGAGGCAGGGGAAAAACTGTTTTTT.

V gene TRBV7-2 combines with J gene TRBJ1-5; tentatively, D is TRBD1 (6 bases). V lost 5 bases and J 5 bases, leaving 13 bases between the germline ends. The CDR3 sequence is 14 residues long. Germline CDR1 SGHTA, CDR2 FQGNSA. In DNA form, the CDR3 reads TGTGCCAGCAGCCTGGTACAGGGTGATCAGCCCCAGCATTTT. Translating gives CASSLVQGDQPQHF. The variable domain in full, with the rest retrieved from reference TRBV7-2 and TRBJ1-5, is GAGVSQSPSNKVTEKGKDVELRCDPISGHTALYWYRQSLGQGLEFLIYFQGNSAPDKSGLPSDRFSAERTGGSVSTLTIQRTQQEDSAVYLCASSLVQGDQPQHFGDGTRLSIL.

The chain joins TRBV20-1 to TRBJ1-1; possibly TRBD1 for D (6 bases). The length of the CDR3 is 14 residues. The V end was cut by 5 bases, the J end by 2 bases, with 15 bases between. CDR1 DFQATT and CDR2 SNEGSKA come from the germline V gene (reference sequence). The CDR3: CSASSDRVNTEAFF. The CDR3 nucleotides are TGCAGTGCTTCGTCGGACAGAGTAAACACTGAAGCTTTCTTT.

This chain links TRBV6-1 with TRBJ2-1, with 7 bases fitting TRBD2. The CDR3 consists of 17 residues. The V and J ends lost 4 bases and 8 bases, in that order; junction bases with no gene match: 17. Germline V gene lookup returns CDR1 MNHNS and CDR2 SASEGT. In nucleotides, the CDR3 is TGTGCCAGCAGTGGAGAAAAGGGGCCGAGGGAGGGCGATGAGCAGTTCTTC. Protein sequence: CASSGEKGPREGDEQFF.

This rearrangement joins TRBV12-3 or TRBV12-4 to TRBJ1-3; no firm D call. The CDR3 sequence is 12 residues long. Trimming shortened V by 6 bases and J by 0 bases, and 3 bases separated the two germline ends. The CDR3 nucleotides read TGTGCCAGCAGATTCTCTGGAAACACCATATATTTT. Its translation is CASRFSGNTIYF.

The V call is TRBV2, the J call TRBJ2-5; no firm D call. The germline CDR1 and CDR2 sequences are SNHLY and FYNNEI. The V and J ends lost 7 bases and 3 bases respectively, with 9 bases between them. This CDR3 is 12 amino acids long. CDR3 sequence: CASNVAEETQYF. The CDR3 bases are TGTGCCAGCAATGTGGCGGAAGAGACCCAGTACTTC. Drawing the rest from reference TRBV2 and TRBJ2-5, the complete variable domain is EPEVTQTPSHQVTQMGQEVILRCVPISNHLYFYWYRQILGQKVEFLVSFYNNEISEKSEIFDDQFSVERPDGSNFTLKIRSTKLEDSAMYFCASNVAEETQYFGPGTRLLVL.

The CDR3 DNA follows: TGTGCCAGCAGTCGGACAGGGGGTTACGGCTACACCTTC. Translating gives CASSRTGGYGYTF. This chain joins TRBV12-3 or TRBV12-4 and TRBJ1-2; 10 bases align to TRBD1. The trim removed 5 bases at V and 8 bases at J, leaving 5 bases unmatched. The CDR3 totals 13 residues.

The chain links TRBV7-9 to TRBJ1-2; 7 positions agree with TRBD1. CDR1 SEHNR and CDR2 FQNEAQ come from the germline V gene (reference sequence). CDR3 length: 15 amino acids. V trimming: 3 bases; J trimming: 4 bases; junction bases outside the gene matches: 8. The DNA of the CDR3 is TGTGCCAGCAGCTTGGATTGGACAGGATTCTATGGCTACACCTTC. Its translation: CASSLDWTGFYGYTF.

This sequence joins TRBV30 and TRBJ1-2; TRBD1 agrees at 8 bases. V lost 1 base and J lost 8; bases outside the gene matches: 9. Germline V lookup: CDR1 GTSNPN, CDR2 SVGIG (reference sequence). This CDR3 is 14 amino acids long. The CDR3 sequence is CAWSASGQGGGYTF. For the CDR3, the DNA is TGTGCCTGGAGTGCGTCAGGACAGGGCGGCGGCTACACCTTC.